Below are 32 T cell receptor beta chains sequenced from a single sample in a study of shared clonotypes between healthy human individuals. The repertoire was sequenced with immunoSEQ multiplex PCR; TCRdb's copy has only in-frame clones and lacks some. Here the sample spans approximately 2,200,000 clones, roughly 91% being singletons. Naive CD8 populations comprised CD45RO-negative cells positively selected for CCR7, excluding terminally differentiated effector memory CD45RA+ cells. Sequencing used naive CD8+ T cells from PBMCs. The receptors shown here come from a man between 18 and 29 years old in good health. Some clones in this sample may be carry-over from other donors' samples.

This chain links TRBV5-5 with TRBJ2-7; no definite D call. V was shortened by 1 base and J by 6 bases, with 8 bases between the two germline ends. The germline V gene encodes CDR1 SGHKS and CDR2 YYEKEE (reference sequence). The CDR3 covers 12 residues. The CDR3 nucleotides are TGTGCCAGCAGCTTGAGTTCCGGCGAGCAGTACTTC. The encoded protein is CASSLSSGEQYF.

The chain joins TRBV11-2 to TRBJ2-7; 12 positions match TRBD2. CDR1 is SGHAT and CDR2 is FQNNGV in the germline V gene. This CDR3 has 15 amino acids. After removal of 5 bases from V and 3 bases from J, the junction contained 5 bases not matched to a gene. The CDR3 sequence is CASSIGLAGNYEQYF. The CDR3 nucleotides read TGTGCCAGCAGCATCGGACTAGCGGGAAACTACGAGCAGTACTTC.

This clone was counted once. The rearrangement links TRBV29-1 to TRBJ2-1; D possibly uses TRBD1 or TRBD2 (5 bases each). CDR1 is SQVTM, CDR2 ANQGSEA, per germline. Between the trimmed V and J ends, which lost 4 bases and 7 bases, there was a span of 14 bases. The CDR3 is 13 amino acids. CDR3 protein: CSVAGTHVNEQFF. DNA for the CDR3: TGCAGCGTTGCCGGGACCCACGTTAATGAGCAGTTCTTC.

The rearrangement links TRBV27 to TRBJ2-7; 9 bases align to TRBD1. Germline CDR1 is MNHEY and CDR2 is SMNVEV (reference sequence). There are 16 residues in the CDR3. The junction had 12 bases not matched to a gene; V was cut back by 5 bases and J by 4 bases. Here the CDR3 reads CASSQTGTGTGYEQYF. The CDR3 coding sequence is TGTGCCAGCAGTCAGACCGGGACAGGGACGGGTTACGAGCAGTACTTC.

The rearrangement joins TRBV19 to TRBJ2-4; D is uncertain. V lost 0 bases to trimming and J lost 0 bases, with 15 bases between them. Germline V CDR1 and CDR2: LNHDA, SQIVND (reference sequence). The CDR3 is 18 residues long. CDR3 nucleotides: TGTGCCAGTAGTATAGATCTAGTAGGGAATCTAGCCAAAAACATTCAGTACTTC. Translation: CASSIDLVGNLAKNIQYF.

The CDR3 nucleotides read TGTGCCAGCAGTTCAGGGGGCCCCCATGAAAAACTGTTTTTT. It encodes CASSSGGPHEKLFF. The rearrangement joins TRBV28 to TRBJ1-4, with 8 bases lining up with TRBD1. This CDR3 has 14 amino acids. Germline V gene sequence: CDR1 MDHEN, CDR2 SYDVKM. V shed 4 bases, J shed 6 bases, and the junction held 4 bases outside the gene matches.

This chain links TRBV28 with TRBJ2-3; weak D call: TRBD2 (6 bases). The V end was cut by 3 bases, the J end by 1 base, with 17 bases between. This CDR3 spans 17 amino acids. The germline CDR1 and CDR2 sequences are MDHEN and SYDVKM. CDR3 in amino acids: CASSFGGNTLGTDTQYF. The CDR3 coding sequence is TGTGCCAGCAGTTTTGGGGGGAACACTCTCGGCACAGATACGCAGTATTTT.

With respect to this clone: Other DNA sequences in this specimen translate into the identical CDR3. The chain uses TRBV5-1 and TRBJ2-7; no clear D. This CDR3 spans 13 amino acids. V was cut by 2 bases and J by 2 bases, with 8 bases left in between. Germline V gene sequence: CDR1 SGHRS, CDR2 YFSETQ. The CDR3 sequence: CASSFDGAYEQYF. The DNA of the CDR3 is TGCGCCAGCAGCTTTGATGGGGCCTACGAGCAGTACTTC.

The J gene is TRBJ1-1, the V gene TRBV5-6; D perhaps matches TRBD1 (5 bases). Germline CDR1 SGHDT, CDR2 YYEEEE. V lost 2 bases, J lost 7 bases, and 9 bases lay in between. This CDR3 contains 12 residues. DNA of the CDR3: TGTGCCAGCAGCTTCGACAGCAATGAAGCTTTCTTT. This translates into CASSFDSNEAFF.

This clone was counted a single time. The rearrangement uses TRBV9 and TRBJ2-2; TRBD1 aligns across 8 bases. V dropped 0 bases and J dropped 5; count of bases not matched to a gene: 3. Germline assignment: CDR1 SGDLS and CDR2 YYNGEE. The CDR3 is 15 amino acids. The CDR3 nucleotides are TGTGCCAGCAGCGTAGCACAGGGGGGAACCGGGGAGCTGTTTTTT. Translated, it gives CASSVAQGGTGELFF.

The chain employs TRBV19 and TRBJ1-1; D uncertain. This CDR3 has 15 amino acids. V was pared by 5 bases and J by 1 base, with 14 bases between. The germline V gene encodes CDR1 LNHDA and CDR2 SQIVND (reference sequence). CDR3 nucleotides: TGTGCCAGTAGTGACCGGGTTCCTACGAACACTGAAGCTTTCTTT. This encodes CASSDRVPTNTEAFF.

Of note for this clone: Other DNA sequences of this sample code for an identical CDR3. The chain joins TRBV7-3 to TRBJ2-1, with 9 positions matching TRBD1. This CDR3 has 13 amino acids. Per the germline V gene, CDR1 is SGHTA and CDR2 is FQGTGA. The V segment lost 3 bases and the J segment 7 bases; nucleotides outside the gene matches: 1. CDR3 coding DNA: TGTGCCAGCAGCTTGGGACAGGGAAATGAGCAGTTCTTC. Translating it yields CASSLGQGNEQFF.

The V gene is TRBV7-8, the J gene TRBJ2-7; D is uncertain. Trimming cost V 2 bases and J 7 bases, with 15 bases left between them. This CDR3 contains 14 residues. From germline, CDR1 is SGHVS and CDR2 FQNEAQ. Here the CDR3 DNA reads TGTGCCAGCAGCTTAAACAGAATGGTACATGAGCAGTACTTC. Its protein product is CASSLNRMVHEQYF.

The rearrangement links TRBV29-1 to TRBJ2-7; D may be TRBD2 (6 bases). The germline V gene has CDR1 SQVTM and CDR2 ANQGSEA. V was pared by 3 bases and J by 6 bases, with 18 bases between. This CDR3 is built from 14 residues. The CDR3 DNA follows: TGCAGCGTTGAGTCTAGCGAAGCCTCTCGCGAGCAGTACTTC. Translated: CSVESSEASREQYF.

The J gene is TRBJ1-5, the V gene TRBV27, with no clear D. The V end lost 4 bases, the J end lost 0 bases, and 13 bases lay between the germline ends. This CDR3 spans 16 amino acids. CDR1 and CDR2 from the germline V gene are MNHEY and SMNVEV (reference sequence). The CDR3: CASSSHRRNSNQPQHF. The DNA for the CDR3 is TGTGCCAGCAGTTCCCATCGACGGAATAGCAATCAGCCCCAGCATTTT.

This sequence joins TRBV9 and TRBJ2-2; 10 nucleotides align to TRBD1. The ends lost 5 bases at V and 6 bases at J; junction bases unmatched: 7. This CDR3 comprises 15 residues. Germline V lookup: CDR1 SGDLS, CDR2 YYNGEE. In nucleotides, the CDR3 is TGTGCCAGCAGGGGACAGGGGAAGTGGGCCGGGGAGCTGTTTTTT. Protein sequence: CASRGQGKWAGELFF.

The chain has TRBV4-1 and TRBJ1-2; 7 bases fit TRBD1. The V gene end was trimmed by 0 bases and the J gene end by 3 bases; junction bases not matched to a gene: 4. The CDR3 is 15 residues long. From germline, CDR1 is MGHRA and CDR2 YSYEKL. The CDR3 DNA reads TGCGCCAGCAGCCAAGATCGAGGGGGCTACTATGGCTACACCTTC. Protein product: CASSQDRGGYYGYTF.

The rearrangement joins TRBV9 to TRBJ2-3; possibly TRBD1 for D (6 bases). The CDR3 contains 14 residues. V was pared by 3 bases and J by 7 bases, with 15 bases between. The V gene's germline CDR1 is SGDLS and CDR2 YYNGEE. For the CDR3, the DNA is TGTGCCAGCAGCGCCCTAGCTGGACAGCATACGCAGTATTTT. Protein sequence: CASSALAGQHTQYF.

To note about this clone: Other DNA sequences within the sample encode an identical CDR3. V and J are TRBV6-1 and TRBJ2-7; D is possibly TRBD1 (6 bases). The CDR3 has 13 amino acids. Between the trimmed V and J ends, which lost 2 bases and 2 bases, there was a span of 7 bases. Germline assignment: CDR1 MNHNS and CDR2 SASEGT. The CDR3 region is CASSETGTYEQYF. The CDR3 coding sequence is TGTGCCAGCAGTGAAACAGGGACCTACGAGCAGTACTTC.

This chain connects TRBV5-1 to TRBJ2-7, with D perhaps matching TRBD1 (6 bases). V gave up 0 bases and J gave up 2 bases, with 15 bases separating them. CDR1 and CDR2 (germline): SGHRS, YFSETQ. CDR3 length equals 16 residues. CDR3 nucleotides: TGCGCCAGCAGCTTGGCTCGGACAGAAGGGACCTACGAGCAGTACTTC. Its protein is CASSLARTEGTYEQYF. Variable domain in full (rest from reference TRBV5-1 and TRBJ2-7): KAGVTQTPRYLIKTRGQQVTLSCSPISGHRSVSWYQQTPGQGLQFLFEYFSETQRNKGNFPGRFSGRQFSNSRSEMNVSTLELGDSALYLCASSLARTEGTYEQYFGPGTRLTVT.

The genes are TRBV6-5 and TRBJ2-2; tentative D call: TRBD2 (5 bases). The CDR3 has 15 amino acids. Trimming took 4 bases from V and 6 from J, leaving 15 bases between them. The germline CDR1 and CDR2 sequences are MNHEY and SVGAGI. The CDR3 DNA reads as TGTGCCAGCAGTTTCCACGAGGGTCGCCCCGGGGAGCTGTTTTTT. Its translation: CASSFHEGRPGELFF.

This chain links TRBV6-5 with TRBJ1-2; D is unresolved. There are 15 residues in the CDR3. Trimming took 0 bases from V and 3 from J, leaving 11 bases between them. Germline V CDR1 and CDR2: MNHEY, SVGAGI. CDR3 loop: CASSYSTRSDYGYTF. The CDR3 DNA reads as TGTGCCAGCAGTTACTCGACCAGGTCCGACTATGGCTACACCTTC.

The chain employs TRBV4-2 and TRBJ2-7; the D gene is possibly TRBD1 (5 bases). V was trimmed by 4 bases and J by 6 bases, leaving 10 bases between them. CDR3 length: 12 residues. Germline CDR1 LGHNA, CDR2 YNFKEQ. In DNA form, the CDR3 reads TGTGCCAGCAGCCCAGGGCCGGGCGAGCAGTACTTC. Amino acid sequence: CASSPGPGEQYF.

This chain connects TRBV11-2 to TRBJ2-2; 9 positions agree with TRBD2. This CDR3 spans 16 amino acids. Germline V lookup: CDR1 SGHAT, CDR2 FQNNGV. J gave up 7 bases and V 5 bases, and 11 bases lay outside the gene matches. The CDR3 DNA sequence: TGTGCCAGCAGCGGCCGGGTAGCGGGAGAGGTCGGGGAGCTGTTTTTT. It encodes CASSGRVAGEVGELFF.

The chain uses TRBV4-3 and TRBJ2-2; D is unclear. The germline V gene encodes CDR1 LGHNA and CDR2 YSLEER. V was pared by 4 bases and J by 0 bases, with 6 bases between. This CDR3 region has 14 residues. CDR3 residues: CASSPGSNTGELFF. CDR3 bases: TGCGCCAGCAGCCCCGGGTCGAACACCGGGGAGCTGTTTTTT.

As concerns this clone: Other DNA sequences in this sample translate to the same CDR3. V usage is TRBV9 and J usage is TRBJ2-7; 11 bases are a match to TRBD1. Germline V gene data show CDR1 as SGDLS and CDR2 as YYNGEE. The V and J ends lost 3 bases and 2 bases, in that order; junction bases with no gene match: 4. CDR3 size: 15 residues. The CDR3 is CASSAGTGGPYEQYF. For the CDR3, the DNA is TGTGCCAGCAGCGCAGGGACAGGGGGTCCCTACGAGCAGTACTTC.

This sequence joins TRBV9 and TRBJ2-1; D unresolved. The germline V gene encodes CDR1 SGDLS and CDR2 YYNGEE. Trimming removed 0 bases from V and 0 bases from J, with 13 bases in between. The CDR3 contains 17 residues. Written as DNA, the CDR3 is TGTGCCAGCAGCGTAGTCCAGTTTCCCAGCTCCTACAATGAGCAGTTCTTC. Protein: CASSVVQFPSSYNEQFF.

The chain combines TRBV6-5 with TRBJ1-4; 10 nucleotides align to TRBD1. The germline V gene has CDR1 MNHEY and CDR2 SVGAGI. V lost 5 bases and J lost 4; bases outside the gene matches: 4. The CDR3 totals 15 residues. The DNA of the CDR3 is TGTGCCAGCAGTCCGACAGGGGGCGTTAATGAAAAACTGTTTTTT. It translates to CASSPTGGVNEKLFF.

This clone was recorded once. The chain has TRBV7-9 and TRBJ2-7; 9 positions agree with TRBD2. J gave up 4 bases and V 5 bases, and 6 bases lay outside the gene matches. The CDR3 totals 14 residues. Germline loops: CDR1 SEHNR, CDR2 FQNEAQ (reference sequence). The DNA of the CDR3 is TGTGCCAGCAGCCAATCGACTAGCGGATACGAGCAGTACTTC. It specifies CASSQSTSGYEQYF. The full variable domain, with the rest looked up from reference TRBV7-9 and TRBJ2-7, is DTGVSQNPRHKITKRGQNVTFRCDPISEHNRLYWYRQTLGQGPEFLTYFQNEAQLEKSRLLSDRFSAERPKGSFSTLEIQRTEQGDSAMYLCASSQSTSGYEQYFGPGTRLTVT.

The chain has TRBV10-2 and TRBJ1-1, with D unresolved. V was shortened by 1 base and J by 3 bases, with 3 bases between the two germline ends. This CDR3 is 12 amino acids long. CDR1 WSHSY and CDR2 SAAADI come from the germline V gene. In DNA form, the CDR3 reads TGCGCCAGCAGTGAGTGGGACACTGAAGCTTTCTTT. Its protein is CASSEWDTEAFF.

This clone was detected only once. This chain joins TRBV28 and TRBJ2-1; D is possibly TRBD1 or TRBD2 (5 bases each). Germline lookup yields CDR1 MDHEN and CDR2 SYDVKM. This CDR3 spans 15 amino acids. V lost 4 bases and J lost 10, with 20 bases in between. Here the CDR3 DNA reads TGTGCCAGCAGTTCCACCAGGGAGACTTATTGGGAGCAGTTCTTC. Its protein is CASSSTRETYWEQFF.

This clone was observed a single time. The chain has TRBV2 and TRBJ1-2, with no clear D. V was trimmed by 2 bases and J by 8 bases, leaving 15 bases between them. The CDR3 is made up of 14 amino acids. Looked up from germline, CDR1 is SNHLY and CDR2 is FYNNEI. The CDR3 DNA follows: TGTGCCAGCAGTGAAAGGTATTTTCCCGGAGGCTACACCTTC. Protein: CASSERYFPGGYTF.